A selection of T cell receptor beta chains follows, all from one sample in a study of T cell responses to AZD1222 COVID-19 vaccine. The assay was immunoSEQ multiplex PCR, and TCRdb's table has in-frame clones only and misses some. The sample records 150,000 to 200,000 clones, 85% to 95% being singletons. Here the sequenced sample was peripheral blood, taken on day 0 of AZD1222 vaccination. The receptors stem from an adult in good health. The CDR3 runs from the conserved cysteine through the conserved F or W. A D gene is named only where the DNA matches it firmly. For some rows the clone size is stated as once, few or many, or as a class when expanded; others skip it.

j_call: TRBJ2-2; v_call: TRBV5-1; d_call: TRBD2; clone_size: -; cdr3_nt: TGCGCCAGCAAAAAAACCGGGGGGTTGGACACCGGGGAGCTGTTTTTT; cdr3_aa: CASKKTGGLDTGELFF
j_call: TRBJ2-7; v_call: TRBV5-4; d_call: TRBD1; clone_size: -; cdr3_nt: TGTGCCAGCAGCCTGGGAGGGACAGGGGCTTACTACGAGCAGTACTTC; cdr3_aa: CASSLGGTGAYYEQYF
j_call: TRBJ2-3; v_call: TRBV7-2; d_call: -; clone_size: -; cdr3_nt: TGTGCCAGCAGCTCCCGGATCTGGACAATGACAGATACGCAGTATTTT; cdr3_aa: CASSSRIWTMTDTQYF
j_call: TRBJ2-5; v_call: TRBV30; d_call: -; clone_size: -; cdr3_nt: TGTGCCTGGAGTGTACGCCGTGGTCCGACGGAGACCCAGTACTTC; cdr3_aa: CAWSVRRGPTETQYF
j_call: TRBJ2-2; v_call: TRBV2; d_call: TRBD1; clone_size: -; cdr3_nt: TGTGCCAGCAGTCTGCGGACAGGGGCGTTCCTCACCGGGGAGCTGTTTTTT; cdr3_aa: CASSLRTGAFLTGELFF
j_call: TRBJ1-2; v_call: TRBV7-9; d_call: -; clone_size: -; cdr3_nt: TGTGCCAGCAGCTTAGACACCTATGGCTACACCTTC; cdr3_aa: CASSLDTYGYTF
j_call: TRBJ1-2; v_call: TRBV28; d_call: TRBD1; clone_size: -; cdr3_nt: TGTGCCAGCAGTTCGACATCGAACAGGGGGCCCGGCTACACCTTC; cdr3_aa: CASSSTSNRGPGYTF
j_call: TRBJ2-1; v_call: TRBV4-2; d_call: -; clone_size: -; cdr3_nt: TGTGCCAGCAGCCAATTTCCCAGGGGCGGAGTTAATGAGCAGTTCTTC; cdr3_aa: CASSQFPRGGVNEQFF
j_call: TRBJ1-2; v_call: TRBV7-8; d_call: TRBD1; clone_size: -; cdr3_nt: TGTGCCAGCAGCCCAAACAGGGGGACCTATGGCTACACCTTC; cdr3_aa: CASSPNRGTYGYTF
j_call: TRBJ1-4; v_call: TRBV7-8; d_call: -; clone_size: -; cdr3_nt: TGTGCCAGCAGGTTGGAAAGGGGATTTACTAATGAAAAACTGTTTTTT; cdr3_aa: CASRLERGFTNEKLFF
j_call: TRBJ2-5; v_call: TRBV7-9; d_call: TRBD1; clone_size: -; cdr3_nt: TGTGCCAGCAGCTTGGGACAGGGGGAAGAGACCCAGTACTTC; cdr3_aa: CASSLGQGEETQYF
j_call: TRBJ1-2; v_call: TRBV12-5; d_call: -; clone_size: -; cdr3_nt: TGTGCTAGTGGTCCTGGGACCTATGGCTACACCTTC; cdr3_aa: CASGPGTYGYTF
j_call: TRBJ1-6; v_call: TRBV30; d_call: TRBD1; clone_size: -; cdr3_nt: TGTGCCTGGAGGGGGGACAGGGGGAATTCACCCCTCCACTTT; cdr3_aa: CAWRGDRGNSPLHF
j_call: TRBJ2-3; v_call: TRBV6-2/TRBV6-3; d_call: -; clone_size: -; cdr3_nt: TGTGCCAGCAGTTGGAGGACTAGCACAGATACGCAGTATTTT; cdr3_aa: CASSWRTSTDTQYF
j_call: TRBJ1-1; v_call: TRBV5-6; d_call: -; clone_size: -; cdr3_nt: TGTGCCAGCAGCTTGGTATCGGATTACACTGAAGCTTTCTTT; cdr3_aa: CASSLVSDYTEAFF
j_call: TRBJ2-1; v_call: TRBV27; d_call: -; clone_size: -; cdr3_nt: TGTGCCAGCAGTGTCCAGGGGAGCTCCTACAATGAGCAGTTCTTC; cdr3_aa: CASSVQGSSYNEQFF
j_call: TRBJ1-1; v_call: TRBV28; d_call: -; clone_size: -; cdr3_nt: TGTGCCAGCACCCTCCGGACGGGAAACACTGAAGCTTTCTTT; cdr3_aa: CASTLRTGNTEAFF
j_call: TRBJ2-3; v_call: TRBV3-1/TRBV3-2; d_call: -; clone_size: -; cdr3_nt: TGTGCCAGCAGCCGTGGCTTAGTTACGCAGTATTTT; cdr3_aa: CASSRGLVTQYF
j_call: TRBJ2-1; v_call: TRBV5-4; d_call: -; clone_size: -; cdr3_nt: TGTGCCAGCAGCTTGTCCGATGGTAGGCTTAAAAATGAGCAGTTCTTC; cdr3_aa: CASSLSDGRLKNEQFF
j_call: TRBJ2-7; v_call: TRBV2; d_call: TRBD1; clone_size: -; cdr3_nt: TGTGCCAGCAGGGGACAGGGCTACGAGCAGTACTTC; cdr3_aa: CASRGQGYEQYF
j_call: TRBJ2-5; v_call: TRBV5-1; d_call: -; clone_size: few; cdr3_nt: TGCGCCAGCAGCTTGGGACAAGGACCTCCCCATCAAGAGACCCAGTACTTC; cdr3_aa: CASSLGQGPPHQETQYF
j_call: TRBJ2-2; v_call: TRBV7-2; d_call: TRBD1; clone_size: -; cdr3_nt: TGTGCCAGCAGCATACCACAGGGGGGCACCGGGGAGCTGTTTTTT; cdr3_aa: CASSIPQGGTGELFF
j_call: TRBJ1-5; v_call: TRBV10-3; d_call: -; clone_size: -; cdr3_nt: TGTGCCATCAGGGGGGATCCAAGCAATCAGCCCCAGCATTTT; cdr3_aa: CAIRGDPSNQPQHF
j_call: TRBJ1-1; v_call: TRBV7-9; d_call: -; clone_size: -; cdr3_nt: TGTGCCAGCAGCTCCCTTCGGGGCGGCACTGAAGCTTTCTTT; cdr3_aa: CASSSLRGGTEAFF
j_call: TRBJ2-5; v_call: TRBV5-1; d_call: -; clone_size: -; cdr3_nt: TGCGCCAGCAGCTTGATGATCGATTCGAGATCGAAGGAAGAGACCCAGTACTTC; cdr3_aa: CASSLMIDSRSKEETQYF
j_call: TRBJ2-1; v_call: TRBV19; d_call: TRBD2; clone_size: -; cdr3_nt: TGTGCCAGTAGTATTTTCGGAGCGGGGGCAGGGAATGAGCAGTTCTTC; cdr3_aa: CASSIFGAGAGNEQFF
j_call: TRBJ2-7; v_call: TRBV6-5; d_call: -; clone_size: -; cdr3_nt: TGTGCCAGCCGCTATGCGGGGTCCAGCGAGCAGTACTTC; cdr3_aa: CASRYAGSSEQYF
j_call: TRBJ2-3; v_call: TRBV5-4; d_call: -; clone_size: -; cdr3_nt: TGTGCCAGCAGCAAACGGGAGACCCCTGATACGCAGTATTTT; cdr3_aa: CASSKRETPDTQYF
j_call: TRBJ1-2; v_call: TRBV19; d_call: -; clone_size: few; cdr3_nt: TGTGCCAGTACTTGGGGGATGAACTATGGCTACACCTTC; cdr3_aa: CASTWGMNYGYTF
j_call: TRBJ1-1; v_call: TRBV7-8; d_call: -; clone_size: -; cdr3_nt: TGTGCCAGCAGCTTTTTTTCAGGGGAAGCTTTCTTT; cdr3_aa: CASSFFSGEAFF